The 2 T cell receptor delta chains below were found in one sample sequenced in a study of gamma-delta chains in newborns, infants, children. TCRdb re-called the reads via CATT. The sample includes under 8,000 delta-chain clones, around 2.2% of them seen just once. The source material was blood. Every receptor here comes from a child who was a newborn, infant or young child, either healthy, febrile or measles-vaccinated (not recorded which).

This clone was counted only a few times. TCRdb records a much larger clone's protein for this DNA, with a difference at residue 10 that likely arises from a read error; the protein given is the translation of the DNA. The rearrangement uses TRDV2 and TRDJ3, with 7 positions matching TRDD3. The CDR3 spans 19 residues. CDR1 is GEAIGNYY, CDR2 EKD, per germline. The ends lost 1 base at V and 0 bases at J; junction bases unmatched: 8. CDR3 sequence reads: CACDTAAGGASWDTRQMFF. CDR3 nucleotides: TGTGCCTGTGACACGGCGGCTGGGGGTGCCTCCTGGGACACCCGACAGATGTTTTTC.

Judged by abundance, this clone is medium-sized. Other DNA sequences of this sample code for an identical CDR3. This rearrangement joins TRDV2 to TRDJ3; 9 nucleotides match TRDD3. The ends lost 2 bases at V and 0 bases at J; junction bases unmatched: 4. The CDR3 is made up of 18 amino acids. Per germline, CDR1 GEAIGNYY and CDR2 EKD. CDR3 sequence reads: CACDKILGDSWDTRQMFF. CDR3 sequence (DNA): TGTGCCTGTGACAAAATACTGGGGGACTCCTGGGACACCCGACAGATGTTTTTC.